This T cell receptor (beta chain) originates from a study of cytomegalovirus exposure and HLA in healthy donors. Study observations and caveats: The authors judged a highly shared variant cluster likely a sequencing artifact.

This CDR3 region has 11 residues. Germline-derived CDR1 and CDR2 are SNHLY and FYNNEI. V shed 7 bases and J shed 7 bases, with 8 bases lying between them. On this clone itself: The antigen is unknown.

The PCR used 60 Vbeta and 13 Jbeta primers. The data were produced by immunoSEQ multiplex PCR, yet TCRdb's version contains in-frame clones alone and is incomplete. This table holds around 130,000 clones, around 84% found once. The sequence was obtained from a woman between 18 and 29 years old in good health and CMV-seropositive. The chain links TRBV2 to TRBJ2-1, with D possibly being TRBD2 (6 bases). Sequencing was performed on PBMCs. CDR3 sequence reads: CASNRENEQFF. Here the CDR3 DNA reads TGTGCCAGCAACCGGGAGAATGAGCAGTTCTTC.